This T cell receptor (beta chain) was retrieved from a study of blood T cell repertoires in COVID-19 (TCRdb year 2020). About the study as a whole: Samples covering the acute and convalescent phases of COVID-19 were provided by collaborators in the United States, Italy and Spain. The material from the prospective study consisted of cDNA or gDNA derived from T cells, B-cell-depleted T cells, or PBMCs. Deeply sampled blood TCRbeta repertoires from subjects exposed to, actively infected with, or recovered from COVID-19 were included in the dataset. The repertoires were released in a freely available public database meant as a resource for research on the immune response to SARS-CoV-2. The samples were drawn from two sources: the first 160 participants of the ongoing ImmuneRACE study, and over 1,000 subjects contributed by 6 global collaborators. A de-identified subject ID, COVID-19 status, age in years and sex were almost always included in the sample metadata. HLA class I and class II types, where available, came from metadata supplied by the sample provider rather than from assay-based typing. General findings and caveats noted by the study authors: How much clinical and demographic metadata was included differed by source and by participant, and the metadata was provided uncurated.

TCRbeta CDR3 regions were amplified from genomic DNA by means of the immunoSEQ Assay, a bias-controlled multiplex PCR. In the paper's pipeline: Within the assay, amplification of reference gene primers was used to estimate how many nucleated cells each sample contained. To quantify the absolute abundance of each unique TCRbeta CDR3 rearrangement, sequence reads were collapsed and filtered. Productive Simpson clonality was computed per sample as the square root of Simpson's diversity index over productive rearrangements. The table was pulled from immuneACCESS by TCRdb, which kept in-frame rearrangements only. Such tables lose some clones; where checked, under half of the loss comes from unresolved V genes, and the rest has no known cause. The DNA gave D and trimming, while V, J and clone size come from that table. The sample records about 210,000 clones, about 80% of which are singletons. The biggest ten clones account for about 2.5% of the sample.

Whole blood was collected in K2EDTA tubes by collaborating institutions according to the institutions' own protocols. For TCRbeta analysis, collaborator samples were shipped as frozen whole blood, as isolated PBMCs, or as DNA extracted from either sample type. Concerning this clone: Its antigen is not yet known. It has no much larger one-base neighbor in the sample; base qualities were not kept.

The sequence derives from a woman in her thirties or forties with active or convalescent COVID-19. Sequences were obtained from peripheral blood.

CDR3 reads: CASRGRTGNQPQHF. The DNA sequence is given as TGTGCCAGCAGGGGTCGGACAGGTAATCAGCCCCAGCATTTT. The rearrangement combines TRBV2 with TRBJ1-5; TRBD1 matches 7 bases in the middle. The CDR3, from cysteine to phenylalanine, totals 14 residues. The DNA shown is the 42-base CDR3, in frame from base 1. CDR1 SNHLY and CDR2 FYNNEI were looked up in the germline V gene. V trim: 6 bases; J trim: 4 bases; unmatched bases: 6.